This T cell receptor (beta chain) was recovered during a study of T cell responses to AZD1222 COVID-19 vaccine. Study-level points and caveats: Spike as a whole was targeted by vaccine-associated CD4 TCRs, dominant at 160-218 and 743-854.

This clone appeared a few times. The antigen is undetermined. V gave up 5 bases and J gave up 8 bases; unmatched junction bases: 4. This CDR3 has 12 residues. Germline assignment: CDR1 SGHNT and CDR2 YENEEA. Assay used: immunoSEQ multiplex PCR; TCRdb lists only in-frame clones, some missing. This repertoire shows nearly 100,000 clones, approximately 90% found once; its top ten account for 2.5% to 3.5%. The receptor comes from an adult in good health. The chain couples TRBV11-3 to TRBJ1-1; TRBD1 agrees at 8 bases. This specimen consisted of peripheral blood, obtained on day 0 of AZD1222 vaccination. The CDR3 is CASSQRDREAFF. The CDR3 nucleotides read TGTGCCAGCAGCCAGAGGGACAGGGAAGCTTTCTTT.